What follows describes a single T cell receptor beta chain. The data derive from a study of T cell repertoires in cytomegalovirus infection. TCRdb called the reads again in MiXCR, with one record for every CDR3 protein. This table holds approximately 290,000 distinct CDR3 sequences, about 25% found once. The source material was PBMCs. The TCR comes from a human donor in good health (CMV status not recorded). Some clones in this sample may be carry-over from other donors' samples.

The CDR3 loop is CASSWRGANEQYF. CDR3 bases: TGTGCCAGCAGCTGGAGGGGGGCCAACGAGCAGTACTTC. The gene calls are TRBV5-6 and TRBJ2-7; D possibly uses TRBD1 or TRBD2 (6 bases each). This CDR3 contains 13 residues. The V gene lost 3 bases and the J gene lost 5 bases, with 12 bases spanning the gap. The germline gives CDR1 SGHDT, CDR2 YYEEEE.